A selection of T cell receptor beta chains follows, all from one sample in a study of regulatory T cells in long-lasting Graves disease. TCRdb redid the calling of the multiplex PCR reads with MiXCR, one entry per CDR3 protein. The table lists hundreds of thousands of distinct CDR3 sequences, less than 20% of them singletons. The source material was peripheral blood mononuclear cells (PBMCs), sampled at new diagnosis, from a patient treated with antithyroid drugs. The receptors come from a female donor with Graves disease. Each CDR3 is given with its conserved first and last residue. A D gene is named only where the DNA matches it firmly. The size field is filled for only some rows; it gives once, few, many or a size class.

abundance: .; d_gene: .; v_gene: TRBV4-1; j_gene: TRBJ1-6; CDR3nt: TGCGCCAGCAGCCAAGGGGTCGGGAACACCATATCACCCCTCCACTTT; CDR3aa: CASSQGVGNTISPLHF
abundance: many; d_gene: TRBD2; v_gene: TRBV27; j_gene: TRBJ2-1; CDR3nt: TGTGCCAGCAGTTTATCTGGGCCTCGGGTAGCGGGAGTAAATGAGCAGTTCTTC; CDR3aa: CASSLSGPRVAGVNEQFF
abundance: many; d_gene: .; v_gene: TRBV9; j_gene: TRBJ1-1; CDR3nt: TGTGCCAGCAGCCCTGACAGGTGGGACATGAACACTGAAGCTTTCTTT; CDR3aa: CASSPDRWDMNTEAFF
abundance: many; d_gene: TRBD1; v_gene: TRBV7-2; j_gene: TRBJ1-2; CDR3nt: TGTGCCAGCAGTCAGTCGGGACAGGGTTGGGACTATGGCTACACCTTC; CDR3aa: CASSQSGQGWDYGYTF
abundance: many; d_gene: .; v_gene: TRBV15; j_gene: TRBJ2-5; CDR3nt: TGTGCCACCAGCGGACCCCCCATGGAGACCCAGTACTTC; CDR3aa: CATSGPPMETQYF
abundance: many; d_gene: .; v_gene: TRBV3-1; j_gene: TRBJ2-3; CDR3nt: TGTGCCAGCAGCCAAGATCGGGCTGATACGCAGTATTTT; CDR3aa: CASSQDRADTQYF
abundance: many; d_gene: .; v_gene: TRBV5-1; j_gene: TRBJ1-5; CDR3nt: TGCGCCAGCAGCCTGGATGCAGGCGGCAGAGTGGAAAATCAGCCCCAGCATTTT; CDR3aa: CASSLDAGGRVENQPQHF
abundance: many; d_gene: .; v_gene: TRBV7-9; j_gene: TRBJ1-6; CDR3nt: TGTGCCAGCAGCCTCACGGGCGGCCTCAGCTCCTATAATTCACCCCTCCACTTT; CDR3aa: CASSLTGGLSSYNSPLHF
abundance: many; d_gene: TRBD2; v_gene: TRBV20-1; j_gene: TRBJ2-1; CDR3nt: TGCAGTGCTAGAGATTTGGCGGGGGGGCGAAACGAGCAGTTCTTC; CDR3aa: CSARDLAGGRNEQFF
abundance: few; d_gene: .; v_gene: TRBV15; j_gene: TRBJ1-3; CDR3nt: TGTGCCACCAGCAGCTCTGGAAACACCATATATTTT; CDR3aa: CATSSSGNTIYF
abundance: many; d_gene: .; v_gene: TRBV6-1; j_gene: TRBJ2-5; CDR3nt: TGTGCCAGCAGACTACCGGGCATCCAAGAGACCCAGTACTTC; CDR3aa: CASRLPGIQETQYF
abundance: many; d_gene: .; v_gene: TRBV20-1; j_gene: TRBJ1-1; CDR3nt: TGCAGTGCTCCGGTTAACAACTTGGGCGGCACTGAAGCTTTCTTT; CDR3aa: CSAPVNNLGGTEAFF
abundance: few; d_gene: .; v_gene: TRBV19; j_gene: TRBJ1-5; CDR3nt: TGTGCCAGTAGTGGACCACAGCTAGATAGCAATCAGCCCCAGCATTTT; CDR3aa: CASSGPQLDSNQPQHF
abundance: many; d_gene: .; v_gene: TRBV12-3/TRBV12-4; j_gene: TRBJ1-2; CDR3nt: TGTGCCAGCAGTTTGTCCCGGACAGTCACCTATGGCTACACCTTC; CDR3aa: CASSLSRTVTYGYTF
abundance: many; d_gene: .; v_gene: TRBV10-3; j_gene: TRBJ1-1; CDR3nt: TGTGCCATCAGGGGACCGCGGGGGGCGCCTAGGACTGAAGCTTTCTTT; CDR3aa: CAIRGPRGAPRTEAFF
abundance: .; d_gene: .; v_gene: TRBV25-1; j_gene: TRBJ1-2; CDR3nt: TGTGCCAGCTCAGCCTGGGGCCTTGCTAACTATGGCTACACCTTC; CDR3aa: CASSAWGLANYGYTF
abundance: many; d_gene: .; v_gene: TRBV27; j_gene: TRBJ1-3; CDR3nt: TGTGCCAGCAGTTCGGAGACGCGCCCTGGAAACACCATATATTTT; CDR3aa: CASSSETRPGNTIYF
abundance: .; d_gene: .; v_gene: TRBV3-1; j_gene: TRBJ1-2; CDR3nt: TGTGCCAGCAGCCAAGATCTGGGGGCAATTGGCTACACCTTC; CDR3aa: CASSQDLGAIGYTF
abundance: many; d_gene: TRBD1; v_gene: TRBV16; j_gene: TRBJ1-4; CDR3nt: TGTGCCAGCAGCCCTCGACGGGGGACAGGTGGTGAAAAACTGTTTTTT; CDR3aa: CASSPRRGTGGEKLFF
abundance: many; d_gene: .; v_gene: TRBV29-1; j_gene: TRBJ2-7; CDR3nt: TGCAGCGTTGACGCCCGGGGGGCGGCGAACGAGCAGTACTTC; CDR3aa: CSVDARGAANEQYF
abundance: many; d_gene: .; v_gene: TRBV5-1; j_gene: TRBJ1-2; CDR3nt: TGCGCCAGCAGCTTGGACACCTCTAACTATGGCTACACCTTC; CDR3aa: CASSLDTSNYGYTF
abundance: many; d_gene: .; v_gene: TRBV20-1; j_gene: TRBJ1-2; CDR3nt: TGCAGTGCTAGAGATCGAGGATTCTATGGCTACACCTTC; CDR3aa: CSARDRGFYGYTF
abundance: many; d_gene: .; v_gene: TRBV12-3/TRBV12-4; j_gene: TRBJ1-4; CDR3nt: TGTGCCAGCAGTTTTGGAACAACTAATGAAAAACTGTTTTTT; CDR3aa: CASSFGTTNEKLFF
abundance: many; d_gene: TRBD1; v_gene: TRBV7-9; j_gene: TRBJ1-1; CDR3nt: TGTGCCAGCAGCACCCTGACAGGGGGAGACACTGAAGCTTTCTTT; CDR3aa: CASSTLTGGDTEAFF
abundance: many; d_gene: TRBD2; v_gene: TRBV4-1; j_gene: TRBJ2-1; CDR3nt: TGCGCCAGCAGCCAACCGGGACTAGCGGGAAGGTCCCCTCACAATGAGCAGTTCTTC; CDR3aa: CASSQPGLAGRSPHNEQFF
abundance: few; d_gene: TRBD1; v_gene: TRBV5-1; j_gene: TRBJ1-2; CDR3nt: TGCGCCAGCGGGAACAGGGGCGATGGCTACACCTTC; CDR3aa: CASGNRGDGYTF
abundance: .; d_gene: .; v_gene: TRBV11-2; j_gene: TRBJ2-5; CDR3nt: TGTGCCAGCAACCTCCCCACAGAAACACAAGAGACCCAGTACTTC; CDR3aa: CASNLPTETQETQYF
abundance: many; d_gene: .; v_gene: TRBV5-1; j_gene: TRBJ1-1; CDR3nt: TGCGCCAGCCAAGGGGGTTACACTGAAGCTTTCTTT; CDR3aa: CASQGGYTEAFF
abundance: .; d_gene: .; v_gene: TRBV11-1; j_gene: TRBJ1-1; CDR3nt: TGTGCCAGCAGAAAAAACACTGAAGCTTTCTTT; CDR3aa: CASRKNTEAFF
abundance: many; d_gene: .; v_gene: TRBV29-1; j_gene: TRBJ1-2; CDR3nt: TGCAGCGTTGAGTTTTCGAGGGGACTGAATGGCTACACCTTC; CDR3aa: CSVEFSRGLNGYTF
abundance: many; d_gene: TRBD2; v_gene: TRBV7-3; j_gene: TRBJ2-1; CDR3nt: TGTGCCAGCAGTTCGACTAGCGGGTTTGGCAATGAGCAGTTCTTC; CDR3aa: CASSSTSGFGNEQFF
abundance: many; d_gene: .; v_gene: TRBV25-1; j_gene: TRBJ2-6; CDR3nt: TGTGCCAGCAGTGACCTCTTCTCTGGGGCCAACGTCCTGACTTTC; CDR3aa: CASSDLFSGANVLTF
abundance: few; d_gene: .; v_gene: TRBV5-4; j_gene: TRBJ2-3; CDR3nt: TGTGCCAGCAGCGTAGGCCCGGCGGACACAGATACGCAGTATTTT; CDR3aa: CASSVGPADTDTQYF
abundance: few; d_gene: .; v_gene: TRBV20-1; j_gene: TRBJ2-1; CDR3nt: TGCAGTGTTCAGGGAGGGCAGGGGACAAAGGAGCAGTTCTTC; CDR3aa: CSVQGGQGTKEQFF
abundance: few; d_gene: .; v_gene: TRBV28; j_gene: TRBJ1-2; CDR3nt: TGTGCCAGCAGTTGGCCAGGGGCGGGCTATGGCTACACCTTC; CDR3aa: CASSWPGAGYGYTF
abundance: few; d_gene: .; v_gene: TRBV29-1; j_gene: TRBJ2-2; CDR3nt: TGCAGCGTCACTGAAGGGGGGGGGGCGATGGAGCTGTTTTTT; CDR3aa: CSVTEGGGAMELFF
abundance: .; d_gene: .; v_gene: TRBV5-6; j_gene: TRBJ1-2; CDR3nt: TGTGCCAGCAGCTTGACCTTCGGCGGCTATGGCTACACCTTC; CDR3aa: CASSLTFGGYGYTF
abundance: many; d_gene: TRBD2; v_gene: TRBV25-1; j_gene: TRBJ2-7; CDR3nt: TGTGCCAGCAGTGAAGGGACTAGCGGGACGAGGGAGCAGTACTTC; CDR3aa: CASSEGTSGTREQYF
abundance: many; d_gene: .; v_gene: TRBV2; j_gene: TRBJ2-3; CDR3nt: TGTGCCAGCAGTGCCGACAGGACCACAGATACGCAGTATTTT; CDR3aa: CASSADRTTDTQYF
abundance: many; d_gene: .; v_gene: TRBV12-3/TRBV12-4; j_gene: TRBJ2-5; CDR3nt: TGTGCCAGCAGTTTATATCCTAGGCGGGACCAAGAGACCCAGTACTTC; CDR3aa: CASSLYPRRDQETQYF
abundance: .; d_gene: .; v_gene: TRBV4-1; j_gene: TRBJ1-1; CDR3nt: TGCGCCAGCAGCCAAACCCGCGCAAGGGAAACTGAAGCTTTCTTT; CDR3aa: CASSQTRARETEAFF
abundance: many; d_gene: .; v_gene: TRBV27; j_gene: TRBJ1-6; CDR3nt: TGTGCCAGCAGTTTATCCTCCGAGAGCTCCTATAATTCACCCCTCCACTTT; CDR3aa: CASSLSSESSYNSPLHF